This T cell receptor (beta chain) was captured by sequencing in a study of T cell repertoires in cytomegalovirus infection. On the study more broadly: Evidence of both CMV infection and a matching HLA type came from public TCR beta signatures. Study observations and caveats: CMV-specific TCR beta clonotypes restricted by HLA-C were the ones dominating the ex vivo response. Cumulative public TCR beta family frequency identified carriers of CMV plus the relevant HLA.

V was clipped by 4 bases and J by 4 bases; unmatched bases: 17. Germline CDR1 reads KGHDR; CDR2 reads SFDVKD. This CDR3 comprises 19 residues. One entry per CDR3 protein, called by TCRdb with MiXCR from the reads. Altogether fewer than 200,000 distinct CDR3 sequences are present, roughly a fifth being singletons, with the ten largest covering under 3.5%. This clonotype was counted between two and nine times. The antigen is undetermined. What was sequenced was PBMCs. The chain carries TRBV24-1 and TRBJ2-2; 7 nucleotides align to TRBD2. This TCR derives from a human donor in good health (CMV status not recorded). Some clones in this sample may be carry-over from other donors' samples. The CDR3 loop is CATSEARGGYRKTTGELFF. CDR3 nucleotides: TGTGCCACCAGTGAGGCGCGGGGAGGGTACCGAAAAACCACCGGGGAGCTGTTTTTT.